This paragraph reports one T cell receptor beta chain. These data originate in a study of identical twins. A universal primer site was incorporated via template switching, and the cDNA contained unique molecular identifiers. MiXCR, run by TCRdb on the 5' RACE reads, gives a single entry per CDR3 protein. The data show 1.5 million or so distinct CDR3 sequences, 25% to 35% seen once. Sequencing was done on a sample of cord blood. This sequence was found in a newborn girl in good health.

CDR3 nucleotide sequence: TGTGCCAGCTGTCTCCGGGGGAGGTACAATGAGCAGTTCTTC. This codes for CASCLRGRYNEQFF. The gene calls are TRBV2 and TRBJ2-1; TRBD2 is a possible D gene (6 bases). CDR3 length: 14 amino acids. V gave up 8 bases and J gave up 4 bases, with 15 bases separating them. Germline V gene lookup returns CDR1 SNHLY and CDR2 FYNNEI.